A single sample gave rise to the 7 T cell receptor beta chains below, sequenced in a study of blood T cell repertoires in COVID-19. Only in-frame clones appear in the TCRdb table, and some are missing; sequencing was by immunoSEQ multiplex PCR. The data show roughly 68,000 clones, around 85% seen once. Source material: peripheral blood. The receptors originated from a woman between 45 and 60 years old with acute or convalescent COVID-19.

V usage is TRBV6-6 and J usage is TRBJ2-1; no clear D gene. The germline V gene encodes CDR1 MNHNY and CDR2 SVGAGI (reference sequence). The CDR3 contains 15 residues. The V end lost 3 bases, the J end lost 3 bases, and 12 bases lay between the germline ends. CDR3 sequence: CASSYSQPHYNEQFF. CDR3 bases: TGTGCCAGCAGTTATAGTCAACCTCACTACAATGAGCAGTTCTTC.

Of note for this clone: Other DNA sequences within the sample encode an identical CDR3. The genes are TRBV20-1 and TRBJ2-4, with 10 bases that match TRBD1. Germline assignment: CDR1 DFQATT and CDR2 SNEGSKA (reference sequence). J lost 7 bases, V lost 3 bases, and 3 bases had no gene match. CDR3 length: 13 residues. In DNA, the CDR3 is TGCAGTGCTAGTGGGACAGGGGCGAACATTCAGTACTTC. It is translated as CSASGTGANIQYF.

The chain carries TRBV7-9 and TRBJ2-3; no firm D call. V lost 5 bases to trimming and J lost 4 bases, with 7 bases between them. The CDR3 length is 12 residues. Germline V lookup: CDR1 SEHNR, CDR2 FQNEAQ (reference sequence). The CDR3 coding sequence is TGTGCCAGCAGCCTGACATCAGATACGCAGTATTTT. This translates into CASSLTSDTQYF.

The genes are TRBV7-2 and TRBJ2-2; 9 bases match TRBD2. Germline values: CDR1 SGHTA, CDR2 FQGNSA. The trim removed 0 bases at V and 1 base at J, leaving 3 bases unmatched. The CDR3 sequence is 17 residues long. CDR3 sequence: CASSLAGAGGNTGELFF. CDR3 DNA sequence: TGTGCCAGCAGCTTAGCGGGAGCGGGGGGGAACACCGGGGAGCTGTTTTTT.

This clone was seen more than once but under ten times. This chain links TRBV5-5 with TRBJ1-2, with 7 bases identical to TRBD1. With 0 bases clipped from V and 5 bases from J, the junction kept 4 bases outside the gene matches. CDR1 SGHKS and CDR2 YYEKEE come from the germline V gene (reference sequence). The CDR3 spans 14 residues. This chain's CDR3 is CASSLGSTGYGYTF. The CDR3 DNA reads TGTGCCAGCAGCTTGGGATCGACAGGGTATGGCTACACCTTC. Filled out from reference TRBV5-5 and TRBJ1-2, the complete variable domain reads DAGVTQSPTHLIKTRGQQVTLRCSPISGHKSVSWYQQVLGQGPQFIFQYYEKEERGRGNFPDRFSARQFPNYSSELNVNALLLGDSALYLCASSLGSTGYGYTFGSGTRLTVV.

The chain combines TRBV7-2 with TRBJ1-1; 7 bases match TRBD1. V was clipped by 2 bases and J by 6 bases; unmatched bases: 9. This CDR3 contains 15 residues. CDR1 is SGHTA and CDR2 is FQGNSA in the germline V gene. The CDR3 DNA is TGTGCCAGCAGCTTAAGGGGACAGACGGTCCCTGAAGCTTTCTTT. Amino acids: CASSLRGQTVPEAFF.

This chain uses TRBV3-1 (or the pseudogene TRBV3-2) with TRBJ1-2, with TRBD1 matching 8 bases. The junction had 6 bases not matched to a gene; V was cut back by 0 bases and J by 6 bases. The CDR3 has 15 amino acids. CDR1 is LGHDT and CDR2 is YNNKEL in the germline V gene (reference sequence). CDR3 protein: CASSQDSWTGNGYTF. In nucleotides, the CDR3 is TGTGCCAGCAGCCAAGATTCGTGGACAGGGAATGGCTACACCTTC.